A single sample is the source of the 9 T cell receptor beta chains below, sequenced in a study of blood T cells in healthy people across ages. The authors ran a second PCR of about 6 to 11 cycles using a sample-barcoded 5' primer and a J-beta primer mix. MiXCR, applied by TCRdb to the 5' RACE reads, yields one record per CDR3 protein. There are fewer than 700,000 distinct CDR3 sequences in the sample; approximately 40% occur only once, and around 30% lies in the top ten. Sequenced sample: blood. The receptor source for this set is an elderly man in good health.

This clonotype was counted only a few times. The rearrangement uses TRBV7-2 and TRBJ2-6, with 8 positions matching TRBD1. The V gene's germline CDR1 is SGHTA and CDR2 FQGNSA. With 5 bases clipped from V and 2 bases from J, the junction kept 5 bases outside the gene matches. The CDR3 contains 16 residues. CDR3 DNA: TGTGCCAGCAGCCGTACAGGGGGTGCTGGGGCCAACGTCCTGACTTTC. It translates to CASSRTGGAGANVLTF.

This clonotype has more than one count but fewer than ten. The chain uses TRBV4-3 and TRBJ2-1; D is uncertain. This CDR3 has 15 residues. Trimming stripped 1 base from V and 5 bases from J, with 12 bases between. Germline CDR1 reads LGHNA; CDR2 reads YSLEER. For the CDR3, the DNA is TGCGCCAGCAGCCAAGGACGTAGCTGGAACAATGAGCAGTTCTTC. Translating gives CASSQGRSWNNEQFF.

To note about this clonotype: An end of the junction differs from the germline gene, which may be a read error. The chain is built from TRBV11-2 and TRBJ1-6, with TRBD1 identical over 8 bases. The CDR3 is made up of 15 amino acids. CDR1 and CDR2 from the germline V gene are SGHAT and FQNNGV. In nucleotides, the CDR3 is TGTGCCAGTAGCTTAGGCCAGGGGGCCAATTCACCCCCCCACTTT. This sequence encodes CASSLGQGANSPPHF.

Only one count was recorded for this clonotype. The chain carries TRBV4-3 and TRBJ2-1, with 9 bases matching TRBD2. The CDR3 runs to 16 residues. Germline trimming cut 0 bases from V and 7 bases from J; bases unmatched to any gene: 7. Germline V gene data show CDR1 as LGHNA and CDR2 as YSLEER. CDR3 residues: CASSQDRAGGLNEQFF. CDR3 DNA: TGCGCCAGCAGCCAAGATCGGGCGGGGGGGCTAAATGAGCAGTTCTTC.

The V and J genes are TRBV5-1 and TRBJ2-3, with 11 bases that match TRBD2. With 4 bases clipped from V and 4 bases from J, the junction kept 11 bases outside the gene matches. In germline, CDR1 is SGHRS, CDR2 YFSETQ. The CDR3 spans 17 residues. The CDR3 DNA reads as TGCGCCAGCAGCGGGTCGGTAGCGGGGGGGCTACCAGATACGCAGTATTTT. Its protein product is CASSGSVAGGLPDTQYF.

CDR3 loop: CASSWSDRGTQYF. DNA for the CDR3: TGTGCCAGCAGTTGGTCGGACAGGGGGACGCAGTATTTT. This chain connects TRBV27 to TRBJ2-3; 10 bases are a match to TRBD1. Germline V gene lookup returns CDR1 MNHEY and CDR2 SMNVEV (reference sequence). The CDR3 runs 13 residues. Trimming at V came to 4 bases and at J to 9 bases, leaving 4 bases not matched to a gene.

This chain connects TRBV29-1 to TRBJ1-1; D not resolved. This CDR3 has 13 amino acids. Germline values: CDR1 SQVTM, CDR2 ANQGSEA. Trimming removed 4 bases at V and 1 base at J, with 10 bases between. DNA for the CDR3: TGCAGCGTTGTCGGGAGAGAGAACACTGAAGCTTTCTTT. This encodes CSVVGRENTEAFF. Complete variable domain (other parts from reference TRBV29-1 and TRBJ1-1): SAVISQKPSRDICQRGTSLTIQCQVDSQVTMMFWYRQQPGQSLTLIATANQGSEATYESGFVIDKFPISRPNLTFSTLTVSNMSPEDSSIYLCSVVGRENTEAFFGQGTRLTVV.

This clonotype showed up just a few times. The CDR3 DNA reads TGTGCCAGCAGCGTAGGGGGGGATTCACCCCTCCACTTT. The encoded protein is CASSVGGDSPLHF. The genes are TRBV9 and TRBJ1-6; D might be TRBD1 (5 bases). The CDR3 contains 13 residues. Germline V gene lookup returns CDR1 SGDLS and CDR2 YYNGEE. Trimming removed 0 bases at V and 8 bases at J, with 6 bases between.

This chain links TRBV27 with TRBJ2-7, with 7 bases that match TRBD2. The CDR3 covers 15 residues. Germline values: CDR1 MNHEY, CDR2 SMNVEV (reference sequence). The V gene end was trimmed by 5 bases and the J gene end by 3 bases; junction bases not matched to a gene: 10. For the CDR3, the DNA is TGTGCCAGCAGTCCGAGCAGACTAGCTAGCTACGAGCAGTACTTC. This codes for CASSPSRLASYEQYF.